A single sample gave rise to the 21 T cell receptor beta chains below, sequenced in a study of cytomegalovirus exposure and HLA in healthy donors. With 60 Vbeta and 13 Jbeta primers, the PCR was carried out. The repertoire was sequenced with immunoSEQ multiplex PCR; TCRdb's copy has only in-frame clones and lacks some. The sample holds about 140,000 clones, roughly three quarters seen once. Sequencing used PBMCs. Every receptor here comes from a male donor in good health and CMV-seronegative.

This chain connects TRBV11-2 to TRBJ1-2; D remains ambiguous. Germline lookup yields CDR1 SGHAT and CDR2 FQNNGV. The CDR3 consists of 11 residues. V shed 4 bases and J shed 10 bases, with 10 bases lying between them. The CDR3 DNA reads TGTGCCAGCAGCTCGAGTGATGTCTACACCTTC. Translation gives CASSSSDVYTF.

This chain links TRBV9 with TRBJ2-6; 8 nucleotides agree with TRBD1. Germline V gives CDR1 SGDLS, CDR2 YYNGEE. V dropped 1 base and J dropped 0; count of bases not matched to a gene: 6. CDR3 length: 18 amino acids. The CDR3 DNA sequence: TGTGCCAGCAGCGTACCGCGAACAGGGGGCTCTGGGGCCAACGTCCTGACTTTC. Translating gives CASSVPRTGGSGANVLTF.

In this sample, this clone turned up a few times. The rearrangement joins TRBV7-6 to TRBJ2-1, with 10 bases fitting TRBD2. Germline trimming cut 6 bases from V and 6 bases from J; bases unmatched to any gene: 8. Germline CDR1 SGHVS, CDR2 FNYEAQ. The CDR3 extends over 15 amino acids. CDR3 region: CASSWSGRGINEQFF. Here the CDR3 DNA reads TGTGCCAGCAGTTGGAGCGGGAGGGGGATCAATGAGCAGTTCTTC.

The CDR3 coding sequence is TGTGCCAGCAGAGAAGGGACTAGCGTAACCTACGAGCAGTACTTC. This gives the protein CASREGTSVTYEQYF. The rearrangement links TRBV7-2 to TRBJ2-7, with TRBD2 identical over 10 bases. The CDR3 totals 15 residues. The J segment lost 2 bases and the V segment lost 6 bases, leaving 7 bases of the junction unmatched. Germline CDR1 is SGHTA and CDR2 is FQGNSA.

The chain carries TRBV7-9 and TRBJ2-5; 10 nucleotides align to TRBD2. V lost 1 base, J lost 3 bases, and 2 bases stayed unmatched. In germline, CDR1 is SEHNR, CDR2 FQNEAQ (reference sequence). The CDR3 totals 15 residues. CDR3 protein: CASSLGLAGEETQYF. The CDR3 region has the DNA TGTGCCAGCAGCTTAGGTCTAGCGGGGGAAGAGACCCAGTACTTC.

With respect to this clone: This CDR3 is also generated by other DNA sequences in the sample. This rearrangement joins TRBV5-1 to TRBJ2-1; 13 bases agree with TRBD2. Germline V gives CDR1 SGHRS, CDR2 YFSETQ. With 5 bases clipped from V and 4 bases from J, the junction kept 3 bases outside the gene matches. This CDR3 contains 15 residues. The CDR3 DNA is TGCGCCAGCAGTCTGGGACTAGCGGGATACAATGAGCAGTTCTTC. The encoded protein is CASSLGLAGYNEQFF.

The J gene is TRBJ1-5, the V gene TRBV28, with TRBD1 as a possible D gene (5 bases). Germline CDR1 reads MDHEN; CDR2 reads SYDVKM. Trimming removed 5 bases from V and 3 bases from J, with 17 bases in between. The CDR3 covers 16 residues. The CDR3 coding sequence is TGTGCCAGCAGTGGTAACGCAGGGCCCTACAATCAGCCCCAGCATTTT. Translating it yields CASSGNAGPYNQPQHF.

The J gene is TRBJ2-5, the V gene TRBV29-1, with a tentative D call TRBD1 (6 bases). V lost 7 bases, J lost 5 bases, and 14 bases lay in between. CDR3 length: 12 residues. CDR1 SQVTM and CDR2 ANQGSEA come from the germline V gene. This CDR3 reads CSAARQGETQYF. DNA for the CDR3: TGCAGCGCGGCTCGGCAGGGGGAGACCCAGTACTTC.

J is TRBJ1-2 and V is TRBV5-1; D might be TRBD1 (5 bases). V was trimmed by 0 bases and J by 0 bases, leaving 18 bases between them. This CDR3 region has 18 residues. Germline CDR1 reads SGHRS; CDR2 reads YFSETQ. The DNA of the CDR3 is TGCGCCAGCAGCTTGGACAGGAACACCGCCCTAGCTAACTATGGCTACACCTTC. As protein: CASSLDRNTALANYGYTF.

The J gene is TRBJ2-7, the V gene TRBV6-5; perhaps TRBD1 as D (6 bases). Germline V gives CDR1 MNHEY, CDR2 SVGAGI. This CDR3 region has 15 residues. Deletions cut 4 bases from V and 0 bases from J, with 13 bases between. Here the CDR3 DNA reads TGTGCCAGCAGTTTCAGGGGTTTGGGCTCCTACGAGCAGTACTTC. It yields the protein CASSFRGLGSYEQYF.

V usage is TRBV4-1 and J usage is TRBJ1-2; a possible D gene is TRBD1 (5 bases). The germline V and J ends were trimmed by 0 bases and 3 bases, with 11 bases remaining between them. The V gene's germline CDR1 is MGHRA and CDR2 YSYEKL. This CDR3 has 15 residues. The CDR3 nucleotides read TGCGCCAGCAGCCAAGATCAGGGTTCAGACTATGGCTACACCTTC. The encoded protein is CASSQDQGSDYGYTF.

V and J are TRBV5-1 and TRBJ2-1, with D perhaps TRBD2 (6 bases). CDR1 and CDR2 (germline): SGHRS, YFSETQ. The CDR3 consists of 15 residues. Trimming pared 1 base from V and 5 bases from J, leaving 13 bases between. CDR3 region: CASSLSPGEHNEQFF. The CDR3 DNA reads TGCGCCAGCAGCTTGTCTCCGGGAGAGCACAATGAGCAGTTCTTC.

V usage is TRBV6-6 and J usage is TRBJ2-3; 7 bases match TRBD1. V dropped 5 bases and J dropped 3; count of bases not matched to a gene: 5. The germline V gene encodes CDR1 MNHNY and CDR2 SVGAGI (reference sequence). This CDR3 region has 14 residues. The CDR3 DNA reads TGTGCCAGCAGTCCCCCGGGACAGACAGATACGCAGTATTTT. Protein: CASSPPGQTDTQYF.

The J gene is TRBJ1-5, the V gene TRBV28; 7 nucleotides agree with TRBD1. The CDR3 consists of 15 residues. Trimming at V came to 3 bases and at J to 1 base, leaving 3 bases not matched to a gene. The germline gives CDR1 MDHEN, CDR2 SYDVKM. In DNA, the CDR3 is TGTGCCAGCAGTTTGGGACAGCGAAGCAATCAGCCCCAGCATTTT. This translates into CASSLGQRSNQPQHF.

V usage is TRBV7-3 and J usage is TRBJ1-6, with TRBD1 identical over 7 bases. Germline V gene sequence: CDR1 SGHTA, CDR2 FQGTGA. The CDR3 loop spans 14 amino acids. V shed 4 bases, J shed 6 bases, and the junction held 3 bases outside the gene matches. The CDR3 protein is CASSSTGSNSPLHF. Written as DNA, the CDR3 is TGTGCCAGCAGCTCGACAGGGAGTAATTCACCCCTCCACTTT. The variable domain in full, with the rest retrieved from reference TRBV7-3 and TRBJ1-6, is GAGVSQTPSNKVTEKGKYVELRCDPISGHTALYWYRQSLGQGPEFLIYFQGTGAADDSGLPNDRFFAVRPEGSVSTLKIQRTERGDSAVYLCASSSTGSNSPLHFGNGTRLTVT.

The gene calls are TRBV5-1 and TRBJ2-3, with 7 positions matching TRBD2. The CDR3 length is 14 residues. Looked up from germline, CDR1 is SGHRS and CDR2 is YFSETQ. V was pared by 7 bases and J by 0 bases, with 5 bases of the junction left unmatched. The CDR3 coding sequence is TGCGCCAGCCGAAGCGGGATGAGCACAGATACGCAGTATTTT. This codes for CASRSGMSTDTQYF.

This rearrangement joins TRBV5-8 to TRBJ1-1; TRBD1 matches 10 bases. V was clipped by 3 bases and J by 2 bases; unmatched bases: 1. CDR3 size: 14 residues. Per the germline V gene, CDR1 is SGHTS and CDR2 is YDEGEE. The CDR3 nucleotides read TGTGCCAGCAGCTGGGACAGGGGAAACACTGAAGCTTTCTTT. Encoded protein: CASSWDRGNTEAFF.

The rearrangement joins TRBV7-9 to TRBJ1-2, with 7 bases matching TRBD1. Germline CDR1 SEHNR, CDR2 FQNEAQ (reference sequence). The J segment lost 7 bases and the V segment lost 1 base, leaving 3 bases of the junction unmatched. The CDR3 extends over 13 amino acids. The CDR3 bases are TGTGCCAGCAGCTTAGACAGGGGTCGTGGCTACACCTTC. This codes for CASSLDRGRGYTF.

This clone occurred once. This chain joins TRBV4-1 and TRBJ2-1, with TRBD2 matching over 12 bases. J lost 7 bases, V lost 4 bases, and 5 bases had no gene match. Germline V lookup: CDR1 MGHRA, CDR2 YSYEKL. This CDR3 contains 15 residues. CDR3 region: CASSPGLAGANEQFF. In DNA, the CDR3 is TGCGCCAGCAGCCCGGGACTAGCGGGCGCGAATGAGCAGTTCTTC.

This sequence joins TRBV4-1 and TRBJ2-1; a possible D gene is TRBD2 (5 bases). The CDR3 loop spans 13 amino acids. Trimming pared 6 bases from V and 4 bases from J, leaving 10 bases between. Per germline, CDR1 MGHRA and CDR2 YSYEKL. CDR3 region: CASSRGGYNEQFF. CDR3 bases: TGCGCCAGCAGTCGGGGTGGATACAATGAGCAGTTCTTC.

This chain joins TRBV7-8 and TRBJ1-1, with D perhaps matching TRBD1 (5 bases). Trimming cost V 3 bases and J 7 bases, with 18 bases left between them. The CDR3 covers 15 residues. Germline values: CDR1 SGHVS, CDR2 FQNEAQ. In DNA, the CDR3 is TGTGCCAGCAGCTTCCTCACAGGCGCTCCTCTTGAAGCTTTCTTT. It encodes CASSFLTGAPLEAFF.